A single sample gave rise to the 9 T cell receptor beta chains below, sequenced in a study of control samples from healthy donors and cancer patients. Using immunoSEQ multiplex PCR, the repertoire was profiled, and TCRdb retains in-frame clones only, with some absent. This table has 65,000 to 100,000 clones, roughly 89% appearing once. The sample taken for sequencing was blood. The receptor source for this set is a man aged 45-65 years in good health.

The CDR3 region is CASSYEGVGLGYTF. For the CDR3, the DNA is TGTGCCAGCAGTTACGAAGGGGTGGGTTTAGGCTACACCTTC. The V gene is TRBV6-6, the J gene TRBJ1-2, with TRBD1 as a possible D gene (5 bases). This CDR3 comprises 14 residues. V lost 2 bases and J lost 8, with 15 bases in between. Germline values: CDR1 MNHNY, CDR2 SVGAGI (reference sequence).

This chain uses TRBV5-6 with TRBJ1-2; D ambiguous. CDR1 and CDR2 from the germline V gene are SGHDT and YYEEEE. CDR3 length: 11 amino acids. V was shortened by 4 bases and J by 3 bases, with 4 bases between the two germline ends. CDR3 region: CASSRDYGYTF. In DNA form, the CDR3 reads TGTGCCAGCAGCCGGGACTATGGCTACACCTTC.

CDR3 sequence (DNA): TGTGCCAGCAGCCAAGATAAAACAGGCGGGGACACCATATATTTT. Translation: CASSQDKTGGDTIYF. The gene calls are TRBV4-2 and TRBJ1-3, with D perhaps matching TRBD1 (5 bases). This CDR3 comprises 15 residues. The ends were cut back, 0 bases at V and 8 bases at J, with 14 bases in the middle. Germline values: CDR1 LGHNA, CDR2 YNFKEQ.

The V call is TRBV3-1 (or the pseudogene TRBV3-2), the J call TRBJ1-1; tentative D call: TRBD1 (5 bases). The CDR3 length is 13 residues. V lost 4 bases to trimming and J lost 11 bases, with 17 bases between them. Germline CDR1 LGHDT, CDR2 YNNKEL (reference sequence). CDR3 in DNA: TGTGCCAGCAGCCGACGGGGGACTGGGGTGGCTTTCTTT. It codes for CASSRRGTGVAFF.

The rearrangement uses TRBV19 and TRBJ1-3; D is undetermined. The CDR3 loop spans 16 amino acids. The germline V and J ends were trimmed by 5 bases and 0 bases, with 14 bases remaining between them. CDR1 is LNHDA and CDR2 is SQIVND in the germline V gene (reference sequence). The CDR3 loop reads CASSARPLSSGNTIYF. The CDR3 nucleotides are TGTGCCAGTAGTGCACGCCCCCTGAGCTCTGGAAACACCATATATTTT.

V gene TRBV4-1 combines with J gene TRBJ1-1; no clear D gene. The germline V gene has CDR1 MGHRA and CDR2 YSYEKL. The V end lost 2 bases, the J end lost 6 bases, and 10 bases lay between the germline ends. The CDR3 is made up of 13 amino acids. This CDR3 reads CASSQNIFSEAFF. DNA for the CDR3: TGCGCCAGCAGCCAAAATATATTCTCTGAAGCTTTCTTT.

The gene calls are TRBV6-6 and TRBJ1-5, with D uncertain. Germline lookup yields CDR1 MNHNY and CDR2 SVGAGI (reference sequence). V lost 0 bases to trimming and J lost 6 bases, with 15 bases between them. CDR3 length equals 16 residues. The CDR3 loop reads CASSYSKAHTPQPQHF. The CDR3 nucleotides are TGTGCCAGCAGTTACTCGAAAGCCCATACCCCTCAGCCCCAGCATTTT.

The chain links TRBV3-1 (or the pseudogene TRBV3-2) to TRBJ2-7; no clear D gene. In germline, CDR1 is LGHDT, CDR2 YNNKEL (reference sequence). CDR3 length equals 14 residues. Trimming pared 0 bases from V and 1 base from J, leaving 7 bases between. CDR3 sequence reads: CASSQETASYEQYF. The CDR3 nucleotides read TGTGCCAGCAGCCAAGAAACTGCTTCCTACGAGCAGTACTTC.

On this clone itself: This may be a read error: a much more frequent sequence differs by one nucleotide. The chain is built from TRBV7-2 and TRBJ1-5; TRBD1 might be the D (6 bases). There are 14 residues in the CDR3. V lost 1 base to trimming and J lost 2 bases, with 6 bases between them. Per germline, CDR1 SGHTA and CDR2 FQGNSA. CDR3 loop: CASSLGQGNQPQHF. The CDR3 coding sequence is TGTGCCAGCAGCTTAGGACAGGGCAATCAGCCCCAGCATTTT. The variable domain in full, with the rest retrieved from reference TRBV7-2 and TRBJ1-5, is GAGVSQSPSNKVTEKGKDVELRCDPISGHTALYWYRQSLGQGLEFLIYFQGNSAPDKSGLPSDRFSAERTGGSVSTLTIQRTQQEDSAVYLCASSLGQGNQPQHFGDGTRLSIL.